Each of the 5 T cell receptor beta chains below was sequenced from the same sample in a study of a mutant IDH1 vaccine in newly diagnosed glioma (dated by TCRdb to the early 2020s). Reading the label with the study, this specimen's time point is: week 11, during vaccination. Each vaccine dose, consisting of 300 ug of a 20-mer mutant IDH1 peptide in Montanide, was administered subcutaneously with topical imiquimod. The antigens for these receptors are not known. The receptor library was made with the immunoSEQ multiplex PCR assay. TCRdb limited this immuneACCESS table to in-frame rearrangements with V and J called. A share of clones is missing; checked studies link under half to unresolved V genes, and the rest is unexplained. Here the sample has under 40,000 clones; roughly three quarters occur a single time. Of the sample, approximately 23% is held by the ten largest clones. The material was PBMCs, obtained from a glioma patient whose treatment included an IDH1 peptide vaccine. The receptor set was obtained from a man aged 25-45 years with glioma.

V usage is TRBV6-1 and J usage is TRBJ1-5; D is uncertain. V was trimmed by 4 bases and J by 1 base, leaving 11 bases between them. Per germline, CDR1 MNHNS and CDR2 SASEGT. CDR3 length: 15 residues. CDR3 bases: TGTGCCAGCAGTGGGGCCGGAATGAGCAATCAGCCCCAGCATTTT. It encodes CASSGAGMSNQPQHF.

The chain recombines TRBV6-6 with TRBJ2-3; TRBD1 matches 9 bases. From germline, CDR1 is MNHNY and CDR2 SVGAGI (reference sequence). This CDR3 is built from 15 residues. V dropped 7 bases and J dropped 2; count of bases not matched to a gene: 7. CDR3 bases: TGTGCCAGCACCGACCGGACAGGGGCCACAGATACGCAGTATTTT. Translation gives CASTDRTGATDTQYF.

DNA for the CDR3: TGTGCCAGCAGCCTATTATTTACAGAGACCCAGTACTTC. This codes for CASSLLFTETQYF. The chain is built from TRBV7-2 and TRBJ2-5; the D is unclear. This CDR3 is 13 amino acids long. Trimming shortened V by 5 bases and J by 4 bases, and 11 bases separated the two germline ends. Germline CDR1 SGHTA, CDR2 FQGNSA.

The J gene is TRBJ1-1, the V gene TRBV4-1, with 7 bases aligning to TRBD1. CDR1 MGHRA and CDR2 YSYEKL come from the germline V gene. The CDR3 covers 16 residues. V gave up 4 bases and J gave up 4 bases; unmatched junction bases: 12. CDR3 amino acids: CASSPSGARGATEAFF. CDR3 in DNA: TGCGCCAGCAGCCCAAGCGGGGCCAGGGGGGCCACTGAAGCTTTCTTT.

The chain recombines TRBV5-4 with TRBJ2-3; D possibly corresponds to TRBD1 (6 bases). The CDR3 totals 16 residues. Germline V gene sequence: CDR1 SGHNT, CDR2 YYREEE (reference sequence). V dropped 4 bases and J dropped 1 base, with 16 bases sitting between them. CDR3 amino acids: CASSRGTGHRTDTQYF. CDR3 DNA sequence: TGTGCCAGCAGCCGGGGAACGGGACATCGCACAGATACGCAGTATTTT.